What follows are 6 T cell receptor beta chains derived from one specimen sequenced in a study of cytomegalovirus exposure and HLA in healthy donors. Only in-frame clones appear in the TCRdb table, and some are missing; sequencing was by immunoSEQ multiplex PCR. The top ten clones hold 2.8% of a sample with 170,000 or so clones, about four fifths of them seen once. The specimen was PBMCs. These receptors all come from a young woman in good health and CMV-seropositive.

This chain links TRBV7-8 with TRBJ1-1; D perhaps matches TRBD1 (5 bases). Trimming removed 6 bases at V and 6 bases at J, with 14 bases between. In germline, CDR1 is SGHVS, CDR2 FQNEAQ. This CDR3 has 13 residues. For the CDR3, the DNA is TGTGCCAGCAGTCCCGTCTTAGGGGCTGAAGCTTTCTTT. This codes for CASSPVLGAEAFF.

The chain employs TRBV7-9 and TRBJ2-3; 7 nucleotides align to TRBD2. This CDR3 contains 19 residues. Germline CDR1 SEHNR, CDR2 FQNEAQ (reference sequence). V gave up 3 bases and J gave up 3 bases; unmatched junction bases: 18. This CDR3 reads CASSFPASGEREGTDTQYF. In nucleotides, the CDR3 is TGTGCCAGCAGCTTCCCGGCCAGCGGGGAAAGAGAGGGTACAGATACGCAGTATTTT.

This clone appeared once. This CDR3 reads CASSSGTGPYNEQFF. The DNA of the CDR3 is TGTGCCAGCAGCTCCGGGACAGGCCCCTACAATGAGCAGTTCTTC. The rearrangement joins TRBV7-9 to TRBJ2-1; 8 bases fit TRBD1. V shed 4 bases, J shed 2 bases, and the junction held 4 bases outside the gene matches. Germline V gene data show CDR1 as SEHNR and CDR2 as FQNEAQ (reference sequence). The CDR3 spans 15 residues.

This chain uses TRBV6-1 with TRBJ1-1; TRBD1 is a possible D gene (6 bases). This CDR3 is 14 amino acids long. In germline, CDR1 is MNHNS, CDR2 SASEGT. The ends were cut back, 3 bases at V and 4 bases at J, with 12 bases in the middle. This CDR3 reads CASSDSWGPTEAFF. The CDR3 DNA reads TGTGCCAGCAGTGATTCTTGGGGGCCCACTGAAGCTTTCTTT.

The J gene is TRBJ2-5, the V gene TRBV5-1, with TRBD2 matching over 7 bases. J lost 4 bases, V lost 4 bases, and 13 bases had no gene match. Germline V CDR1 and CDR2: SGHRS, YFSETQ. The CDR3 spans 16 residues. The CDR3 DNA reads TGCGCCAGCAGCCCGGGGGGTGGAGCGGCCGGAGAGACCCAGTACTTC. Amino acid sequence: CASSPGGGAAGETQYF.

The chain carries TRBV5-4 and TRBJ1-4; 7 positions agree with TRBD1. The CDR3 is 15 residues long. Germline V gene sequence: CDR1 SGHNT, CDR2 YYREEE (reference sequence). The V segment lost 7 bases and the J segment 1 base; nucleotides outside the gene matches: 7. CDR3 sequence reads: CASSRQGITNEKLFF. In DNA, the CDR3 is TGTGCCAGCTCCCGACAGGGAATAACTAATGAAAAACTGTTTTTT.